These T cell receptor beta chains were read from a single sample in a study of blood T cell repertoires in COVID-19. Some clones are missing from TCRdb's copy, which holds only in-frame ones; the method was immunoSEQ multiplex PCR. The repertoire holds a few hundred thousand clones, with 70% to 90% as singletons. Sequencing was done on a sample of peripheral blood. The receptors originated from a man younger than 30 with active or convalescent COVID-19. Both conserved end residues are part of each CDR3. D genes are given only for firm matches. Size is omitted from some rows. Given values are once, few, many or a class for expanded clones.

>TRBJ1-4|TRBV19|.|TRBD1
CASSTSRDRVLNEKLFF
TGTGCCAGTAGTACGTCCCGGGACAGGGTATTGAATGAAAAACTGTTTTTT
>TRBJ1-1|TRBV5-4|.|.
CASSLEGVGTEAFF
TGTGCCAGCAGCTTGGAAGGGGTGGGAACTGAAGCTTTCTTT
>TRBJ2-7|TRBV6-1|.|.
CASSERQGAYEQYF
TGTGCCAGCAGTGAAAGGCAGGGCGCCTACGAGCAGTACTTC
>TRBJ1-4|TRBV5-1|few|.
CASSLEGRSGEKLFF
TGCGCCAGCAGCTTGGAGGGGAGGTCAGGTGAAAAACTGTTTTTT
>TRBJ2-2|TRBV28|.|.
CASSLDLSGGTGELFF
TGTGCCAGCAGTTTAGATCTTTCCGGAGGCACCGGGGAGCTGTTTTTT
>TRBJ2-3|TRBV10-2|.|.
CASSEGAVLTDTQYF
TGCGCCAGCAGTGAGGGGGCAGTGCTCACAGATACGCAGTATTTT
>TRBJ1-1|TRBV6-6|once|TRBD1
CASSRDSTEAFF
TGTGCCAGCAGTCGGGACAGCACTGAAGCTTTCTTT
>TRBJ2-7|TRBV28|.|TRBD1
CASSLWDRGREQYF
TGTGCCAGCAGTTTATGGGACAGGGGACGCGAGCAGTACTTC
>TRBJ1-1|TRBV29-1|.|.
CSVEMSDTEAFF
TGCAGCGTTGAAATGTCGGACACTGAAGCTTTCTTT
>TRBJ2-1|TRBV19|.|TRBD2
CASSIPWGRDNEQFF
TGTGCCAGTAGTATCCCTTGGGGGAGGGACAATGAGCAGTTCTTC
>TRBJ1-3|TRBV7-9|.|TRBD1
CASSRDRASGNTIYF
TGTGCCAGCAGCCGGGACAGGGCCTCTGGAAACACCATATATTTT
>TRBJ2-1|TRBV11-2|.|TRBD2
CASSPVLAGGYNEQFF
TGTGCCAGCAGCCCGGTACTAGCGGGAGGATACAATGAGCAGTTCTTC
>TRBJ2-3|TRBV3-1/TRBV3-2|.|.
CASSQDTKADTQYF
TGTGCCAGCAGCCAAGATACAAAAGCGGATACGCAGTATTTT
>TRBJ1-5|TRBV19|few|.
CASWVGGHSGQPQHF
TGTGCCAGTTGGGTTGGGGGACACTCTGGGCAGCCCCAGCATTTT
>TRBJ2-1|TRBV7-9|.|TRBD1
CASIGQVGDNEQFF
TGTGCCAGCATCGGACAGGTGGGAGACAATGAGCAGTTCTTC
>TRBJ1-1|TRBV29-1|.|TRBD1
CSAEGQFAEAFF
TGCAGCGCAGAGGGACAGTTCGCTGAAGCTTTCTTT
>TRBJ1-3|TRBV7-3|few|TRBD1
CASSKGQGSGNTIYF
TGTGCCAGCAGCAAAGGACAGGGAAGCGGAAACACCATATATTTT
>TRBJ1-1|TRBV19|.|TRBD1
CASSLTGEYTEAFF
TGTGCCAGTAGCCTGACAGGGGAATACACTGAAGCTTTCTTT
>TRBJ2-1|TRBV11-2|once|TRBD2
CASSLAGGGRNEQFF
TGTGCCAGCAGCCTGGCGGGGGGCGGTCGCAATGAGCAGTTCTTC
>TRBJ2-5|TRBV7-6|.|.
CASSLGALTYQETQYF
TGTGCCAGCAGCTTAGGCGCTCTAACTTATCAAGAGACCCAGTACTTC
>TRBJ2-5|TRBV13|.|.
CASSSADGRRETQYF
TGTGCCAGCAGCTCCGCCGACGGGAGAAGAGAGACCCAGTACTTC
>TRBJ1-4|TRBV25-1|.|.
CASSDSTGLGEKLFF
TGTGCCAGCAGTGATTCGACAGGACTGGGCGAAAAACTGTTTTTT
>TRBJ2-1|TRBV6-2/TRBV6-3|.|TRBD1
CASSYAWDRALDEQFF
TGTGCCAGCAGTTATGCGTGGGACAGGGCTTTGGATGAGCAGTTCTTC
>TRBJ2-1|TRBV4-3|.|TRBD2
CASSQGQLAGDSPEQFF
TGCGCCAGCAGCCAAGGCCAACTAGCGGGAGACTCTCCTGAGCAGTTCTTC
>TRBJ1-4|TRBV4-1|few|TRBD1
CASSQEGTGDEKLFF
TGCGCCAGCAGCCAAGAGGGGACAGGGGATGAAAAACTGTTTTTT
>TRBJ2-7|TRBV29-1|.|.
CSVVFRSGIDEQYF
TGCAGCGTTGTCTTCCGGTCGGGTATCGACGAGCAGTACTTC
>TRBJ2-1|TRBV6-2/TRBV6-3|.|TRBD2
CASSDTKLGRENEQFF
TGTGCCAGCAGCGATACTAAGTTGGGGCGGGAGAATGAGCAGTTCTTC
>TRBJ1-5|TRBV19|.|TRBD1
CASSRTGPYQPQHF
TGTGCCAGTAGTAGGACAGGTCCGTATCAGCCCCAGCATTTT
>TRBJ1-6|TRBV5-5|.|.
CASSSIGYNSPLHF
TGTGCCAGCAGCTCAATCGGGTATAATTCACCCCTCCACTTT
>TRBJ2-1|TRBV7-9|.|.
CASSLHDRTYNEQFF
TGTGCCAGCAGCTTACACGACAGAACCTACAATGAGCAGTTCTTC
>TRBJ2-3|TRBV10-1|.|TRBD2
CASSAGTTLTDTQYF
TGCGCCAGCAGTGCCGGGACTACCCTCACAGATACGCAGTATTTT
>TRBJ2-7|TRBV11-1|.|TRBD2
CASTPSGFYEQYF
TGTGCCAGCACCCCTAGCGGCTTTTACGAGCAGTACTTC
>TRBJ2-5|TRBV9|once|TRBD2
CASSVHVGGIETQYF
TGTGCCAGCAGCGTACATGTGGGAGGGATAGAGACCCAGTACTTC
>TRBJ2-1|TRBV5-1|.|TRBD2
CASSPGLAGVGEQFF
TGCGCCAGCAGCCCAGGACTAGCGGGAGTCGGTGAGCAGTTCTTC
>TRBJ1-1|TRBV4-1|.|.
CASSQDTANTEAFF
TGCGCCAGCAGCCAAGACACAGCCAACACTGAAGCTTTCTTT
>TRBJ2-1|TRBV29-1|.|TRBD1
CSVQNRGSYNEQFF
TGCAGCGTCCAAAACAGGGGCTCGTACAATGAGCAGTTCTTC
>TRBJ2-7|TRBV7-8|.|TRBD1
CASSLVWDRANEQYF
TGTGCCAGCAGCTTAGTATGGGACAGGGCTAACGAGCAGTACTTC
>TRBJ1-2|TRBV6-5|once|.
CASRRPGIGYTF
TGTGCCAGCAGACGTCCAGGGATAGGCTACACCTTC
>TRBJ2-2|TRBV5-6|.|.
CASSVSGGELFF
TGTGCCAGCAGCGTCTCCGGCGGGGAGCTGTTTTTT
>TRBJ1-6|TRBV6-5|.|.
CASTPGRSYNSPLHF
TGTGCCAGCACCCCCGGTCGCTCCTATAATTCACCCCTCCACTTT
>TRBJ2-1|TRBV28|.|TRBD2
CASSSYGPGGGLATNEQFF
TGTGCCAGCAGTTCATATGGCCCAGGGGGGGGACTAGCGACGAATGAGCAGTTCTTC
>TRBJ2-3|TRBV5-6|once|TRBD2
CASSLVGGSGSDTQYF
TGTGCCAGCAGCTTGGTAGGCGGGAGTGGGTCAGATACGCAGTATTTT
>TRBJ1-2|TRBV5-1|few|.
CASSPPTGRDGYTF
TGCGCCAGCAGCCCGCCTACAGGGAGGGATGGCTACACCTTC
>TRBJ1-2|TRBV24-1|.|.
CATFDGGNGYTF
TGTGCCACCTTCGATGGAGGCAATGGCTACACCTTC
>TRBJ2-7|TRBV5-1|.|TRBD2
CASSGWTSGNVGQYF
TGCGCCAGCAGCGGGTGGACTAGCGGTAACGTCGGGCAGTACTTC
>TRBJ1-1|TRBV27|.|.
CASRLSLGQTEAFF
TGTGCCAGCAGGTTATCGCTAGGCCAGACTGAAGCTTTCTTT
>TRBJ1-2|TRBV10-2|.|TRBD1
CASSLGTGIYGYTF
TGCGCCAGCAGCCTCGGGACAGGGATCTATGGCTACACCTTC
>TRBJ1-1|TRBV11-1|.|.
CASSAGDDRTEAFF
TGTGCCAGCAGCGCGGGGGACGATCGCACTGAAGCTTTCTTT
>TRBJ2-3|TRBV6-1|once|.
CASSELSSTDTQYF
TGTGCCAGCAGTGAATTGTCTAGCACCGATACGCAGTATTTT
>TRBJ2-1|TRBV27|once|.
CASSSNGNEQFF
TGTGCCAGCAGTTCGAACGGCAATGAGCAGTTCTTC
>TRBJ1-1|TRBV7-8|.|.
CASSLTGMYSNTEAFF
TGTGCCAGCAGCTTAACAGGGATGTATTCCAACACTGAAGCTTTCTTT
>TRBJ2-5|TRBV5-1|.|.
CASSRGNADLETQYF
TGCGCCAGCAGCCGCGGCAACGCAGACTTAGAGACCCAGTACTTC
>TRBJ1-1|TRBV7-9|.|.
CASSPPGSTEAFF
TGTGCCAGCAGCCCCCCCGGTAGCACTGAAGCTTTCTTT
>TRBJ2-1|TRBV3-1/TRBV3-2|.|TRBD2
CASSQSGEDNEQFF
TGTGCCAGCAGCCAGAGCGGGGAAGACAATGAGCAGTTCTTC
>TRBJ1-1|TRBV6-5|.|TRBD1
CASSYRTGTAFF
TGTGCCAGCAGTTACAGGACAGGGACGGCTTTCTTT
>TRBJ2-3|TRBV28|.|TRBD2
CASSPSGLAGGPSGDTQYF
TGTGCCAGCAGTCCTTCTGGACTAGCGGGAGGGCCCTCGGGAGATACGCAGTATTTT